A selection of T cell receptor beta chains follows, all from one sample in a study of cytomegalovirus exposure and HLA in healthy donors. Sequencing was performed with immunoSEQ multiplex PCR; in TCRdb, only in-frame clones are kept and a portion is missing. Among around 250,000 clones, about 92% were seen once, and the ten largest hold approximately 3%. Sequencing was carried out using PBMCs. All receptors derive from a woman aged 25 to 39 in good health and CMV-seronegative. Each CDR3 is given with its conserved first and last residue. D genes are given only for firm matches. A clone size is listed for some rows: how often the clone was seen (once, few, many), or a class if it is expanded.

D: .
size: few
J: TRBJ2-7
V: TRBV6-6
CDR3: CASTRVGGSTYEQYF

D: TRBD1
size: .
J: TRBJ2-7
V: TRBV7-2
CDR3: CASSDRGAYEQYF

D: TRBD2
size: .
J: TRBJ2-1
V: TRBV27
CDR3: CASSLGGREGYNEQFF

D: TRBD2
size: .
J: TRBJ2-1
V: TRBV28
CDR3: CASRGTSGISYNEQFF

D: TRBD2
size: .
J: TRBJ2-3
V: TRBV7-8
CDR3: CASSVTSGGYTDTQYF

D: TRBD2
size: .
J: TRBJ2-2
V: TRBV28
CDR3: CASNVGSGLAGIGELFF

D: TRBD2
size: few
J: TRBJ2-4
V: TRBV25-1
CDR3: CASSEASGSGIQYF

D: .
size: .
J: TRBJ2-3
V: TRBV5-1
CDR3: CASSLVAAGTESTDTQYF

D: TRBD1
size: .
J: TRBJ2-7
V: TRBV11-3
CDR3: CASSLGTGSGYEQYF

D: TRBD1
size: .
J: TRBJ2-7
V: TRBV4-1
CDR3: CASSQPGQGSYEQYF

D: .
size: .
J: TRBJ2-7
V: TRBV7-7
CDR3: CASSNEGLSYEQYF

D: TRBD2
size: .
J: TRBJ2-1
V: TRBV29-1
CDR3: CSVGQAGAYEQFF

D: .
size: .
J: TRBJ2-7
V: TRBV30
CDR3: CAWSGSPRRSYEQYF

D: TRBD1
size: .
J: TRBJ2-5
V: TRBV6-1
CDR3: CASSEPRTGETQYF

D: TRBD2
size: once
J: TRBJ2-7
V: TRBV28
CDR3: CASSFSGLASYEQYF

D: .
size: .
J: TRBJ2-5
V: TRBV20-1
CDR3: CSATRGETQYF

D: TRBD1
size: .
J: TRBJ2-3
V: TRBV7-9
CDR3: CASSEGTGGHTDTQYF

D: .
size: .
J: TRBJ1-5
V: TRBV28
CDR3: CASRTLIARNGNQPQHF

D: .
size: .
J: TRBJ2-2
V: TRBV7-9
CDR3: CASRSGTNTGELFF

D: .
size: .
J: TRBJ2-2
V: TRBV5-1
CDR3: CASSPGGGLVRNGELFF